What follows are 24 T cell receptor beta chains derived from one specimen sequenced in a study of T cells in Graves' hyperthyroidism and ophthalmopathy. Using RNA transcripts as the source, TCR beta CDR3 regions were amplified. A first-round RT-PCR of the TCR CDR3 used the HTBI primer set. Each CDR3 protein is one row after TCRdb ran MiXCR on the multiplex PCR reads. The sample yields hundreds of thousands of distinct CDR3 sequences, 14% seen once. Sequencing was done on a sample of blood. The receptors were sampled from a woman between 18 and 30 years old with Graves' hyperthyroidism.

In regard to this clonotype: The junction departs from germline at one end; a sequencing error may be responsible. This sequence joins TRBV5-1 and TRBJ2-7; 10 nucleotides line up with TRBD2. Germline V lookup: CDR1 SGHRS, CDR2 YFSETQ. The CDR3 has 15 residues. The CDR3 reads CASSLLTSGTYEQCF. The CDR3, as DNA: TGCGCCAGCAGCTTGCTTACTAGCGGGACCTACGAGCAGTGCTTC.

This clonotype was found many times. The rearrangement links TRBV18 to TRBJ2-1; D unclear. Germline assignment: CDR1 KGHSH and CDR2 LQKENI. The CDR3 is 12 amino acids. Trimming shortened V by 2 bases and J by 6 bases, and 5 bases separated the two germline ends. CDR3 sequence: CASSPARNEQFF. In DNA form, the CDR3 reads TGTGCCAGCTCACCAGCGCGCAATGAGCAGTTCTTC.

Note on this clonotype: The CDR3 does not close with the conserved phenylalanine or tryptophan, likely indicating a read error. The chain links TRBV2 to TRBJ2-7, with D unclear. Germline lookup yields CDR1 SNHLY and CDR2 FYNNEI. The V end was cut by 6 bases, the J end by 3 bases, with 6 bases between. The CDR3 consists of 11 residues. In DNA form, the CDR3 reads TGTGCCAGCAGGGTCTACTACGAGCAGTACCTC. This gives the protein CASRVYYEQYL.

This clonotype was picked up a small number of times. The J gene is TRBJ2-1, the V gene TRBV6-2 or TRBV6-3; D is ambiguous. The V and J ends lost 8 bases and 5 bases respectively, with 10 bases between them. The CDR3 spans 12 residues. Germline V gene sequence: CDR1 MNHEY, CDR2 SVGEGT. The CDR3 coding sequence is TGTGCCAGCGGCAAATCAGACAATGAGCAGTTCTTC. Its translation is CASGKSDNEQFF.

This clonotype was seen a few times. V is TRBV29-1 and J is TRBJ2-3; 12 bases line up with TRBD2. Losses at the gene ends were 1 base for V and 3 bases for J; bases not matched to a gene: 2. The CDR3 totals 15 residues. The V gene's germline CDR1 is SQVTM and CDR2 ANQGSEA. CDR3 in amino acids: CSVEGTSGKTDTQYF. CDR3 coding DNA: TGCAGCGTTGAAGGGACTAGCGGGAAGACAGATACGCAGTATTTT.

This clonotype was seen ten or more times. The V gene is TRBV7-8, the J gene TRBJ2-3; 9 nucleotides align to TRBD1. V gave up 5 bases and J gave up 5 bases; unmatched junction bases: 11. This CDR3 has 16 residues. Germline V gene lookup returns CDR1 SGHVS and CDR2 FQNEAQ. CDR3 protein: CASSPRITDRGDTQYF. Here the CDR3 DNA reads TGTGCCAGCAGCCCACGGATTACGGACAGGGGAGATACGCAGTATTTT.

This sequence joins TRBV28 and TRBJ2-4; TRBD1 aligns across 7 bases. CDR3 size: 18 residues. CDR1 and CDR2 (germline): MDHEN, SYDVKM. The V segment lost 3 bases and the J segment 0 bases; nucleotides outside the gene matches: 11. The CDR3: CASSLTGLVSLAKNIQYF. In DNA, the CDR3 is TGTGCCAGCAGTTTGACAGGGCTAGTATCTCTAGCCAAAAACATTCAGTACTTC.

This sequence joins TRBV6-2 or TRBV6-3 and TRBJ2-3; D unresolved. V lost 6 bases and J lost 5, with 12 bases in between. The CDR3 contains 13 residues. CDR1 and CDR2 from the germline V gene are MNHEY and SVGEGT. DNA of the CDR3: TGTGCCAGCAGCCACCTCTACTTAGATACGCAGTATTTT. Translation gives CASSHLYLDTQYF.

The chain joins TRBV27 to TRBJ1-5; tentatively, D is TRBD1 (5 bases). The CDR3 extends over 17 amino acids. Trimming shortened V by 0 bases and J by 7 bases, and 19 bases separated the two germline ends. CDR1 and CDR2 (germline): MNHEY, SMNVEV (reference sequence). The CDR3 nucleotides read TGTGCCAGCAGTTTATCGTGGCAGGGATTGCTAAACCAGCCCCAGCATTTT. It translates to CASSLSWQGLLNQPQHF.

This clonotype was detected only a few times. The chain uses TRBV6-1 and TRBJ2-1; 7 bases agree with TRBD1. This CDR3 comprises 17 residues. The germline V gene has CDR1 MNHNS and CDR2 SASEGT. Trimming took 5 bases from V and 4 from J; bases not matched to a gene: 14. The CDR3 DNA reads TGTGCCAGCAGTAAAATCCTCCGGGACAGCACTTACAATGAGCAGTTCTTC. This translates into CASSKILRDSTYNEQFF.

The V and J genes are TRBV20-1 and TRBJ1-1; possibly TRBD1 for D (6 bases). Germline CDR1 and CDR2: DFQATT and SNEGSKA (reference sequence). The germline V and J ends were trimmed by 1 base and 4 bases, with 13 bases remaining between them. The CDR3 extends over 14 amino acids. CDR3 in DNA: TGCAGTGCTAGAGCCGGGGGGCCGGGCACTGAAGCTTTCTTT. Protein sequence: CSARAGGPGTEAFF.

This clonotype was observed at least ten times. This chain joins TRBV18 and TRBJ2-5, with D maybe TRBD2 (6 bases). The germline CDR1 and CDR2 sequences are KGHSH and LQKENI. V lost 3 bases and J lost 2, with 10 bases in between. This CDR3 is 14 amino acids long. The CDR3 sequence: CASSPPGLQETQYF. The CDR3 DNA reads TGTGCCAGCTCACCCCCGGGACTTCAAGAGACCCAGTACTTC. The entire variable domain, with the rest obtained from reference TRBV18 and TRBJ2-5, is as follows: NAGVMQNPRHLVRRRGQEARLRCSPMKGHSHVYWYRQLPEEGLKFMVYLQKENIIDESGMPKERFSAEFPKEGPSILRIQQVVRGDSAAYFCASSPPGLQETQYFGPGTRLLVL.

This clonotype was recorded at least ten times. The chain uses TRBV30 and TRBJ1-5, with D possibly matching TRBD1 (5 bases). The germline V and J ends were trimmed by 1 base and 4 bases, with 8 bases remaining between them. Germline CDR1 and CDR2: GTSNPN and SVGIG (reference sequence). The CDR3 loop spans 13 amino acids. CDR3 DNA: TGTGCCTGGAGTGCAGGGTTAAATCAGCCCCAGCATTTT. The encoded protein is CAWSAGLNQPQHF.

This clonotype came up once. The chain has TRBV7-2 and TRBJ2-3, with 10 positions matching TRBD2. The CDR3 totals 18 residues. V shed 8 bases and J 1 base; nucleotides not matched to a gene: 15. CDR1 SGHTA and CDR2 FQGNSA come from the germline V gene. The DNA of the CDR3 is TGTGCCAGCCGCCCCCGAGGGAGCGGGGGGGCCGGCACAGATACGCAGTATTTT. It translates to CASRPRGSGGAGTDTQYF.

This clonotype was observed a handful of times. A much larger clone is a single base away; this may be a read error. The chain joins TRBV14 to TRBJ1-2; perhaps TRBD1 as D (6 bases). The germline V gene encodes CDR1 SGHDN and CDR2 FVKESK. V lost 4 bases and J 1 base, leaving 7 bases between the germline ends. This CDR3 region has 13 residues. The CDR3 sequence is CASSRDINYGYTF. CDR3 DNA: TGTGCCAGCAGCCGGGACATTAACTATGGCTACACCTTC.

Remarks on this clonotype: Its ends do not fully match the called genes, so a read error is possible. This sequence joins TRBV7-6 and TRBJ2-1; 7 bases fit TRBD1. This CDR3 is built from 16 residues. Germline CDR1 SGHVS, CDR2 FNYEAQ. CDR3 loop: CTSSDTGDGSYNEQFF. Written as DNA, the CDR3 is TGTACCAGCAGCGATACAGGGGATGGGTCCTACAATGAGCAGTTCTTC.

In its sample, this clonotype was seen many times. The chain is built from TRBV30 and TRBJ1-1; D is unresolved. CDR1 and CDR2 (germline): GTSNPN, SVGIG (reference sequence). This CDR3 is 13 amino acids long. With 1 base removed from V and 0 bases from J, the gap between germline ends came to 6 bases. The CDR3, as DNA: TGTGCCTGGAGTGCTGGGTTGAACACTGAAGCTTTCTTT. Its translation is CAWSAGLNTEAFF. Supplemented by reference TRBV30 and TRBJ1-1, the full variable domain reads SQTIHQWPATLVQPVGSPLSLECTVEGTSNPNLYWYRQAAGRGLQLLFYSVGIGQISSEVPQNLSASRPQDRQFILSSKKLLLSDSGFYLCAWSAGLNTEAFFGQGTRLTVV.

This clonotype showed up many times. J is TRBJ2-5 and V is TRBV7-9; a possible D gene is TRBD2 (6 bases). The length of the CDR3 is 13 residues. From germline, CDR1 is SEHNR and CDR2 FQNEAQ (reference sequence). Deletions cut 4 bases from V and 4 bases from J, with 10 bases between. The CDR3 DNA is TGTGCCAGCAGCTACGGGCGGGGAGAGACCCAGTACTTC. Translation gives CASSYGRGETQYF.

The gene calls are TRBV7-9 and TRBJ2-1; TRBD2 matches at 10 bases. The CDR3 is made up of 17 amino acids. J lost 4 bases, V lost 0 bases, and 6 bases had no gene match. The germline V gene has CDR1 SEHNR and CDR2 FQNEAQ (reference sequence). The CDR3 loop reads CASSLAAGLATYNEQFF. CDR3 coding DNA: TGTGCCAGCAGCTTAGCGGCGGGACTAGCGACTTACAATGAGCAGTTCTTC.

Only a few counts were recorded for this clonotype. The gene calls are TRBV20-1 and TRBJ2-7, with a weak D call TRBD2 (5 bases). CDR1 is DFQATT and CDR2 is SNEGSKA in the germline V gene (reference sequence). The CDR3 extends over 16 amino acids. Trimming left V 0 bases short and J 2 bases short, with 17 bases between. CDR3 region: CSARDRRLAEPYEQYF. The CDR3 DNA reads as TGCAGTGCTAGAGATAGGCGGCTAGCAGAACCCTACGAGCAGTACTTC.

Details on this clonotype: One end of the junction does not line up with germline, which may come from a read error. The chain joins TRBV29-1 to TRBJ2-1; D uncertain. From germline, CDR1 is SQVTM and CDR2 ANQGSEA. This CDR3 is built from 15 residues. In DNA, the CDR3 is TGCAGCGTTGACGGTCAACCACCAGGCTACAATGAGCAGCTCTTC. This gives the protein CSVDGQPPGYNEQLF.

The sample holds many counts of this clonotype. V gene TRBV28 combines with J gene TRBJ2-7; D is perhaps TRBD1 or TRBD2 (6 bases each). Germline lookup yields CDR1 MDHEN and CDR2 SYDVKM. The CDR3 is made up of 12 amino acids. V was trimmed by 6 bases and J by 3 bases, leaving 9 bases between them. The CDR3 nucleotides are TGTGCCAGCAGCGGGGGCATCTACGAGCAGTACTTC. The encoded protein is CASSGGIYEQYF.

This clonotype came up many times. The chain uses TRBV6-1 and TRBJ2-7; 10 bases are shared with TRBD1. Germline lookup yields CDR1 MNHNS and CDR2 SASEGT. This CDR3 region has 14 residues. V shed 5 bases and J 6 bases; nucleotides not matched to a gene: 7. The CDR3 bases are TGTGCCAGCAGTACCGGGACAGGGGTCGGCGAGCAGTACTTC. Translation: CASSTGTGVGEQYF.

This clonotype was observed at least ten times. CDR3 sequence reads: CASSLGLSQLAGAYEQYF. The DNA of the CDR3 is TGTGCCAGCAGCTTAGGCCTCTCCCAACTAGCGGGGGCCTACGAGCAGTACTTC. The V call is TRBV13, the J call TRBJ2-7; 11 bases map to TRBD2. CDR1 and CDR2 from the germline V gene are PRHDT and FYEKMQ (reference sequence). Trimming at V came to 0 bases and at J to 2 bases, leaving 9 bases not matched to a gene. This CDR3 contains 18 residues.